The 4 T cell receptor beta chains below all came from one sample that was sequenced in a study of cytomegalovirus exposure and HLA in healthy donors. Method: immunoSEQ multiplex PCR; TCRdb's copy keeps in-frame clones and lacks some. Among some 130,000 clones listed, about 80% were seen once. The specimen was PBMCs. These TCRs come from a man under 40 in good health and CMV-seropositive.

The J gene is TRBJ1-2, the V gene TRBV19; D unclear. The germline CDR1 and CDR2 sequences are LNHDA and SQIVND (reference sequence). CDR3 size: 14 residues. Between the trimmed V and J ends, which lost 7 bases and 4 bases, there was a span of 16 bases. In DNA form, the CDR3 reads TGTGCCAGTACCCCCCGGGAGCGGGGCTATGGCTACACCTTC. Its protein is CASTPRERGYGYTF.

This chain links TRBV28 with TRBJ2-7; 9 bases match TRBD1. V dropped 5 bases and J dropped 2; count of bases not matched to a gene: 10. The CDR3 consists of 16 residues. From germline, CDR1 is MDHEN and CDR2 SYDVKM. CDR3 in amino acids: CASSPPGQGSTYEQYF. CDR3 coding DNA: TGTGCCAGCAGTCCCCCGGGACAGGGTTCCACCTACGAGCAGTACTTC.

The rearrangement uses TRBV5-8 and TRBJ1-5, with 8 nucleotides matching TRBD1. There are 15 residues in the CDR3. V was pared by 0 bases and J by 6 bases, with 5 bases of the junction left unmatched. Per germline, CDR1 SGHTS and CDR2 YDEGEE. The CDR3 nucleotides are TGTGCCAGCAGCTTGGGTGGGACAGGCGGTCAGCCCCAGCATTTT. This sequence encodes CASSLGGTGGQPQHF. Filled out from reference TRBV5-8 and TRBJ1-5, the complete variable domain reads EAGVTQSPTHLIKTRGQQATLRCSPISGHTSVYWYQQALGLGLQFLLWYDEGEERNRGNFPPRFSGRQFPNYSSELNVNALELEDSALYLCASSLGGTGGQPQHFGDGTRLSIL.

This chain joins TRBV27 and TRBJ2-3; 13 positions match TRBD2. This CDR3 spans 13 amino acids. Germline CDR1 reads MNHEY; CDR2 reads SMNVEV (reference sequence). The V gene end was trimmed by 10 bases and the J gene end by 6 bases; junction bases not matched to a gene: 4. The CDR3 DNA reads TGTGCCATAGGACTAGCGGGAGTCGATACGCAGTATTTT. As protein: CAIGLAGVDTQYF.